The sample holds a few counts of the clone carrying this T cell receptor beta chain. Measured with immunoSEQ multiplex PCR; TCRdb has only the in-frame clones, and not every one. The table has hundreds of thousands of clones, about four fifths seen once; the top ten hold approximately 5%. The source of the sample is a study of blood T cell repertoires in COVID-19. The receptor was isolated from a man aged 40-49 years who had been exposed to COVID-19. What was sequenced was PBMCs or T cells enriched from blood (not recorded which).

This CDR3 reads CAWSVNQRSGNTIYF. For the CDR3, the DNA is TGTGCCTGGAGTGTGAACCAGCGCTCTGGAAACACCATATATTTT. The chain carries TRBV30 and TRBJ1-3; D ambiguous. Trimming removed 0 bases at V and 0 bases at J, with 9 bases between. Germline V gene sequence: CDR1 GTSNPN, CDR2 SVGIG (reference sequence). The CDR3 is 15 amino acids.